Sequencing of this TCR beta chain was carried out in a study of cytomegalovirus exposure and HLA in healthy donors. General study findings and limits: A link between a missense DCLRE1C variant and TCR beta V- and J-gene trimming emerged from a later analysis. Apparent HLA restriction characterized most CMV-associated TCR beta chains in a later analysis. CMV serostatus stood as the only immune exposure information on hand.

This clone was recorded a few times. What it binds is not known. It was with 60 Vbeta and 13 Jbeta primers that the PCR ran. Libraries were prepared by immunoSEQ multiplex PCR; TCRdb keeps only in-frame clonotypes and omits some of them. The sample carries approximately 170,000 clones, around 79% recorded once. V shed 5 bases, J shed 7 bases, and the junction held 14 bases outside the gene matches. Germline V CDR1 and CDR2: SGHTA, FQGNSA. This CDR3 is 17 amino acids long. The V and J genes are TRBV7-2 and TRBJ2-1; 10 nucleotides match TRBD2. The sequenced material came from PBMCs. The sequence was collected from a woman younger than 35 in good health and CMV-seronegative. CDR3 in amino acids: CASSLGLAAFFGNEQFF. The CDR3 DNA follows: TGTGCCAGCAGCCTCGGACTAGCGGCCTTCTTTGGAAATGAGCAGTTCTTC. The whole variable domain, remainder taken from reference TRBV7-2 and TRBJ2-1, is GAGVSQSPSNKVTEKGKDVELRCDPISGHTALYWYRQSLGQGLEFLIYFQGNSAPDKSGLPSDRFSAERTGGSVSTLTIQRTQQEDSAVYLCASSLGLAAFFGNEQFFGPGTRLTVL.